This T cell receptor beta chain is from a study of T cell repertoires in aging, cancer and after chemotherapy. Study-wide context: Six age groups, ranging from 30 or younger to 70 or older, included the donors. Notes on the study in general: In each cancer cohort, median generation probability increased across chemotherapy, suggesting thymic output rebounded. In cancer patients, declining TCR diversity with age involved lost richness and lost evenness.

Amplification of TCR beta used genomic DNA extracted from peripheral blood. Note on this clonotype: Its antigen is not known.

The CDR3 totals 16 residues. V shed 0 bases, J shed 3 bases, and the junction held 7 bases outside the gene matches. Germline CDR1 DFQATT, CDR2 SNEGSKA (reference sequence). A mixed TRB-A/B primer pool amplified rearranged TRB by multiplex touch-down PCR. TCRdb used MiXCR to reprocess the multiplex PCR reads, holding one entry per CDR3 protein. The sample yields over 8,500 distinct CDR3 sequences, around 22% seen once. This clonotype was sampled from a human donor in good health. Input material: blood. This chain links TRBV20-1 with TRBJ2-2, with TRBD1 identical over 7 bases. CDR3 region: CSARDRGQQYTGELFF. CDR3 nucleotide sequence: TGCAGTGCTAGAGATAGGGGACAGCAGTACACCGGGGAGCTGTTTTTT.